These 13 T cell receptor beta chains originate from one sample sequenced in a study. Treg sorting used a CD4+CD25+CD127-/low gate. Via MiXCR, TCRdb re-called the 5' RACE reads, giving one row per CDR3 protein. Of about 57,000 distinct CDR3 sequences listed, approximately 27% were seen once; the top ten hold 2% to 2.5%. The sequencing input was tumor-infiltrating Tregs sorted from the breast tumor. These receptors were taken from a female donor with breast cancer.

The V call is TRBV28, the J call TRBJ2-5; the D gene is possibly TRBD2 (5 bases). The CDR3 has 13 residues. Germline V CDR1 and CDR2: MDHEN, SYDVKM. V lost 3 bases, J lost 3 bases, and 8 bases lay in between. This chain's CDR3 is CASSLPGEETQYF. The CDR3 nucleotides are TGTGCCAGCAGTTTGCCCGGGGAAGAGACCCAGTACTTC. Using reference TRBV28 and TRBJ2-5 for the parts outside the CDR3, the full variable domain is DVKVTQSSRYLVKRTGEKVFLECVQDMDHENMFWYRQDPGLGLRLIYFSYDVKMKEKGDIPEGYSVSREKKERFSLILESASTNQTSMYLCASSLPGEETQYFGPGTRLLVL.

The sample holds a few counts of this clonotype. The J gene is TRBJ2-1, the V gene TRBV7-2; D remains ambiguous. V lost 1 base and J 5 bases, leaving 12 bases between the germline ends. Germline CDR1 SGHTA, CDR2 FQGNSA. CDR3 length: 15 residues. In DNA, the CDR3 is TGTGCCAGCAGCTTAGGGTCGTGGCGGAACAATGAGCAGTTCTTC. It encodes CASSLGSWRNNEQFF.

The CDR3 nucleotides are TGTGCCAGCAGTGCAACCGGGACTAGCCTGGAGACCCAGTACTTC. The encoded protein is CASSATGTSLETQYF. This chain joins TRBV12-3 or TRBV12-4 and TRBJ2-5; 9 nucleotides align to TRBD2. The V gene end was trimmed by 5 bases and the J gene end by 5 bases; junction bases not matched to a gene: 9. This CDR3 is built from 15 residues.

The chain joins TRBV19 to TRBJ2-5, with D possibly being TRBD1 (5 bases). Trimming took 5 bases from V and 4 from J, leaving 17 bases between them. CDR1 and CDR2 from the germline V gene are LNHDA and SQIVND (reference sequence). This CDR3 contains 15 residues. CDR3 in amino acids: CASSWSGPRGETQYF. The CDR3 DNA reads as TGTGCCAGTAGTTGGTCAGGGCCCAGAGGAGAGACCCAGTACTTC.

The V and J genes are TRBV3-1 and TRBJ2-3, with 8 positions matching TRBD2. This CDR3 contains 15 residues. The germline gives CDR1 LGHDT, CDR2 YNNKEL (reference sequence). V lost 4 bases, J lost 5 bases, and 8 bases stayed unmatched. The CDR3 sequence is CASSRQTSGLDTQYF. The CDR3 DNA follows: TGTGCCAGCAGCCGCCAAACTAGCGGTCTAGATACGCAGTATTTT.

This clonotype showed up just a few times. The rearrangement joins TRBV4-1 to TRBJ2-7; 7 nucleotides match TRBD2. CDR3 length equals 14 residues. CDR1 is MGHRA and CDR2 is YSYEKL in the germline V gene. The junction had 5 bases not matched to a gene; V was cut back by 4 bases and J by 2 bases. The CDR3 sequence is CASSLTSVAYEQYF. DNA of the CDR3: TGCGCCAGCAGCCTTACTAGCGTTGCCTACGAGCAGTACTTC.

The rearrangement links TRBV4-1 to TRBJ2-3, with a weak D call TRBD2 (6 bases). Trimming left V 1 base short and J 2 bases short, with 16 bases between. Germline V gene sequence: CDR1 MGHRA, CDR2 YSYEKL. The CDR3 covers 17 residues. CDR3 nucleotides: TGCGCCAGCAGCCAAGGGAATCGGGACTTGACCACAGATACGCAGTATTTT. Protein sequence: CASSQGNRDLTTDTQYF.

This clonotype is termed medium-sized. This chain connects TRBV12-3 or TRBV12-4 to TRBJ2-3; D uncertain. V dropped 3 bases and J dropped 2 bases, with 3 bases sitting between them. This CDR3 is 12 amino acids long. The CDR3 DNA reads TGTGCCAGCAGTTTCTACACAGATACGCAGTATTTT. Residues: CASSFYTDTQYF.

Many counts were recorded for this clonotype. CDR3 in DNA: TGCGCCAGCAGCCCAGGCTCGGGACTCTCGAACACTGAAGCTTTCTTT. Translation: CASSPGSGLSNTEAFF. The chain links TRBV5-1 to TRBJ1-1; D possibly corresponds to TRBD1 (5 bases). Looked up from germline, CDR1 is SGHRS and CDR2 is YFSETQ. Deletions cut 4 bases from V and 1 base from J, with 17 bases between. This CDR3 comprises 16 residues.

The V and J genes are TRBV20-1 and TRBJ2-7; TRBD1 is a possible D gene (7 bases). The CDR3 length is 14 residues. With 6 bases removed from V and 5 bases from J, the gap between germline ends came to 20 bases. Germline V gene lookup returns CDR1 DFQATT and CDR2 SNEGSKA (reference sequence). CDR3 DNA: TGCAGTGCAGGCTTGGCGGGACAGACCCACGAGCAGTACTTC. It codes for CSAGLAGQTHEQYF.

V usage is TRBV7-2 and J usage is TRBJ2-7; D could derive from TRBD1 or TRBD2 (5 bases each). The V end lost 1 base, the J end lost 3 bases, and 10 bases lay between the germline ends. Germline CDR1 reads SGHTA; CDR2 reads FQGNSA. The CDR3 extends over 14 amino acids. Here the CDR3 DNA reads TGTGCCAGCAGCTTAGGCCGGGACGGCTACGAGCAGTACTTC. This translates into CASSLGRDGYEQYF. The whole variable domain, filled in from reference TRBV7-2 and TRBJ2-7, reads GAGVSQSPSNKVTEKGKDVELRCDPISGHTALYWYRQSLGQGLEFLIYFQGNSAPDKSGLPSDRFSAERTGGSVSTLTIQRTQQEDSAVYLCASSLGRDGYEQYFGPGTRLTVT.

The J gene is TRBJ2-2, the V gene TRBV6-6; D gene ambiguous. Germline CDR1 reads MNHNY; CDR2 reads SVGAGI (reference sequence). This CDR3 is built from 15 residues. The ends were cut back, 7 bases at V and 5 bases at J, with 17 bases in the middle. This chain's CDR3 is CASTPPGVRTGELFF. In DNA, the CDR3 is TGTGCCAGCACACCACCGGGTGTGAGAACCGGGGAGCTGTTTTTT.

As for this clonotype: One end of the junction is discordant with germline, which a read error may explain. The gene calls are TRBV6-1 and TRBJ1-2; weak D call: TRBD1 (6 bases). The CDR3 sequence is 14 residues long. The germline CDR1 and CDR2 sequences are MNHNS and SASEGT. CDR3 sequence (DNA): TGTACCAGCACCATTGGGACAAAGGTTTATGGCTACACCTTC. It codes for CTSTIGTKVYGYTF.